In this sample, the clone carrying this T cell receptor beta chain turned up many times. Its specificity is not known. Germline V lookup: CDR1 SQVTM, CDR2 ANQGSEA. The CDR3 contains 12 residues. V was shortened by 3 bases and J by 11 bases, with 14 bases between the two germline ends. Naive CD4+ cells had CD25+ Tregs removed. Study results and limitations: Greatest tumor Treg TCR overlap was with tumor naive CD4+ cells. The TCR gene usage of tumor memory CD4+ T cells clustered together with blood and lymph node memory CD4+ cells and with lymph node naive CD4+ cells.

Constant-region reverse primers amplified full-length variable regions, followed by semi-nested Nested Universal Primer A PCR. MiXCR was run by TCRdb on the 5' RACE reads, yielding one entry per CDR3 protein. Altogether 40,000 to 65,000 distinct CDR3 sequences are present, approximately 23% being singletons, with the ten largest covering roughly 3%. The TCR comes from a female donor with breast cancer. The sequencing sample was made of tumor-infiltrating naive CD4+ T cells sorted from the breast tumor. Regarding subset: naive CD4+ T cells, CD4+CD45RA+CD25-. The chain joins TRBV29-1 to TRBJ2-1; D unclear. CDR3 DNA sequence: TGCAGCGTTGAGATTTCGGCTCCGCAGCAGTTCTTC. Its translation is CSVEISAPQQFF.